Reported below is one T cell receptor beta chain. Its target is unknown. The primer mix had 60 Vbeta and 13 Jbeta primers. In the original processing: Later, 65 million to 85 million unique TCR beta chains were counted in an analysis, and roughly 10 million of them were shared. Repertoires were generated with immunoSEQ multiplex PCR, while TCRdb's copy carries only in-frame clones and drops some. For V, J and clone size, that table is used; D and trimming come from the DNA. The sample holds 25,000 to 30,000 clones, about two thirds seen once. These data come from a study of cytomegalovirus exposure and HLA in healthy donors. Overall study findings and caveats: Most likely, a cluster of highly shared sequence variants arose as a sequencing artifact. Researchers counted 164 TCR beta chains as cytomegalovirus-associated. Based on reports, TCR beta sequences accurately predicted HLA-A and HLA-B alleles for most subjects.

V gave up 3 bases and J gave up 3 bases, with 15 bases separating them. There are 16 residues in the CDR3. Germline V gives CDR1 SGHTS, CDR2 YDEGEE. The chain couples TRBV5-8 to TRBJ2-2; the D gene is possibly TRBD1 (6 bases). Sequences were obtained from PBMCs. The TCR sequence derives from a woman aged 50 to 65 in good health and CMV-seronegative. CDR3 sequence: CASSWDTETYTGELFF. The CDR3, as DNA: TGTGCCAGCAGCTGGGACACGGAAACCTACACCGGGGAGCTGTTTTTT.